This T cell receptor (beta chain) was retrieved from a study of CD8 T cells in ankylosing spondylitis. Study-level results: Reportedly, significant enrichment of disease-linked clones occurred in matched ankylosing spondylitis synovial fluid. Reactive arthritis synovial fluid and blood previously showed some of these motif variants. In peripheral blood, disease-linked CD8+ clones occurred at relatively low frequencies. Characteristic of ankylosing spondylitis blood, it appeared, was a TCR beta motif comprising eight highly homologous variants.

A single record per CDR3 protein comes from TCRdb applying MiXCR to the 5' RACE reads. This table has some 270,000 distinct CDR3 sequences, roughly a third appearing once. Points on this clonotype: Its antigen is as yet unknown.

The origin of this receptor is a male donor with ankylosing spondylitis or in good health (not recorded which). The sequenced sample consisted of blood, either unsorted or a sorted T cell fraction (not recorded which).

The CDR3 DNA sequence: TGCGCTCCACGGACAGGAGCTCTTTCACCCCTCCACTTT. Protein sequence: CAPRTGALSPLHF. This chain uses TRBV20-1 with TRBJ1-6; TRBD1 matches at 7 bases. Per germline, CDR1 DFQATT and CDR2 SNEGSKA (reference sequence). The CDR3 has 13 residues.